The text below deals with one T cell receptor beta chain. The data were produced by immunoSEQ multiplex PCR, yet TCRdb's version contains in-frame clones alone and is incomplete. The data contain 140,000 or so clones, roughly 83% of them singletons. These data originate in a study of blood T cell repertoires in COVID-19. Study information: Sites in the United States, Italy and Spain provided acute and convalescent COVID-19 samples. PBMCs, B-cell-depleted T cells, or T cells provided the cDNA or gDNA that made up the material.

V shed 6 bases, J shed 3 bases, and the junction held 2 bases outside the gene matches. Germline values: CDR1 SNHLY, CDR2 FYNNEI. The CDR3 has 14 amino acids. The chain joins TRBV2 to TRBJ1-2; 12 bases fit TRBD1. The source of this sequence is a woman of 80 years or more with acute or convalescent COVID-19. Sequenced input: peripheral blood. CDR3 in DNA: TGTGCCAGCAGGGGGACAGGGGGCGACTATGGCTACACCTTC. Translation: CASRGTGGDYGYTF. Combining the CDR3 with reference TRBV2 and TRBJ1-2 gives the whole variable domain EPEVTQTPSHQVTQMGQEVILRCVPISNHLYFYWYRQILGQKVEFLVSFYNNEISEKSEIFDDQFSVERPDGSNFTLKIRSTKLEDSAMYFCASRGTGGDYGYTFGSGTRLTVV.